These T cell receptor beta chains were read from a single sample in a study of T cell repertoires in cytomegalovirus infection. In TCRdb, the reads were re-called with MiXCR into one record per CDR3 protein. In the table there are about 310,000 distinct CDR3 sequences, roughly 15% of which are singletons. The sample comprised PBMCs. The receptors were sampled from a human donor in good health (CMV status not recorded). Some clones in this sample may be carry-over from other donors' samples. Both conserved end residues are part of each CDR3. Fields, in order: V gene, clone size, J gene, D gene, CDR3 DNA, CDR3 protein. D genes are given only for firm matches. For some rows the clone size is stated as once, few or many, or as a class when expanded; others skip it.

V gene: TRBV2
clone size: .
J gene: TRBJ2-1
D gene: .
CDR3 DNA: TGTGCCAGCAGCGAGACAGGAGACAATGAGCAGTTCTTC
CDR3 protein: CASSETGDNEQFF

V gene: TRBV28
clone size: .
J gene: TRBJ2-3
D gene: TRBD2
CDR3 DNA: TGTGCCAGCAGTACGGGGGGGCTCGGCACAGATACGCAGTATTTT
CDR3 protein: CASSTGGLGTDTQYF

V gene: TRBV10-3
clone size: .
J gene: TRBJ2-3
D gene: TRBD2
CDR3 DNA: TGTGCCATCAGTGAGTCGCCTAGCGGGGGGGCAGATACGCAGTATTTT
CDR3 protein: CAISESPSGGADTQYF

V gene: TRBV27
clone size: few
J gene: TRBJ2-7
D gene: TRBD2
CDR3 DNA: TGTGCCAGCAGTTTGGGGAGGGCCTCCTACGAGCAGTACTTC
CDR3 protein: CASSLGRASYEQYF

V gene: TRBV7-2
clone size: many
J gene: TRBJ2-2
D gene: .
CDR3 DNA: TGTGCCAGCAGCTTAGCCCCGAGTTTGAGCACCGGGGAGCTGTTTTTT
CDR3 protein: CASSLAPSLSTGELFF

V gene: TRBV6-2/TRBV6-3
clone size: many
J gene: TRBJ2-1
D gene: TRBD2
CDR3 DNA: TGTGCCAGCAGCCCGGGGGGGTACTACAATGAGCAGTTCTTC
CDR3 protein: CASSPGGYYNEQFF

V gene: TRBV28
clone size: .
J gene: TRBJ1-4
D gene: .
CDR3 DNA: TGTGCCAGCAGTACCCCCAATGAAAAACTGTTTTTT
CDR3 protein: CASSTPNEKLFF

V gene: TRBV20-1
clone size: many
J gene: TRBJ1-2
D gene: .
CDR3 DNA: TGCAGTGCTACTGAGGGAAAGTCCCCGGGTCACTATGGCTACACCTTC
CDR3 protein: CSATEGKSPGHYGYTF

V gene: TRBV6-2/TRBV6-3
clone size: .
J gene: TRBJ1-2
D gene: .
CDR3 DNA: TGTGCCAGCAGCCGGACGAGGGGACGGAACTATGGCTACACCTTC
CDR3 protein: CASSRTRGRNYGYTF

V gene: TRBV5-1
clone size: .
J gene: TRBJ1-1
D gene: .
CDR3 DNA: TGCGCCAGCAGGGACCAAGGGCCCCGAGGTACTGAAGCTTTCTTT
CDR3 protein: CASRDQGPRGTEAFF

V gene: TRBV18
clone size: many
J gene: TRBJ2-3
D gene: .
CDR3 DNA: TGTGCCAGCTCACCAGGTGGGGGATTGGGCACAGATACGCAGTATTTT
CDR3 protein: CASSPGGGLGTDTQYF

V gene: TRBV7-6
clone size: few
J gene: TRBJ1-1
D gene: .
CDR3 DNA: TGTGCCAGCAGCTTAGGAGGGGCAGATGAAGCTTTCTTT
CDR3 protein: CASSLGGADEAFF

V gene: TRBV4-1
clone size: many
J gene: TRBJ2-7
D gene: TRBD1
CDR3 DNA: TGCGCCAGCAGCCACCCCGACAGGGCCTACGAGCAGTACTTC
CDR3 protein: CASSHPDRAYEQYF

V gene: TRBV27
clone size: few
J gene: TRBJ1-5
D gene: TRBD1
CDR3 DNA: TGTGCCAGCAGTTACGCCGGGACAGGGGTGCCTGCTCAGCCCCAGCATTTT
CDR3 protein: CASSYAGTGVPAQPQHF

V gene: TRBV6-1
clone size: .
J gene: TRBJ2-1
D gene: .
CDR3 DNA: TGTGCCAGCAGCGATTGGGACAATGAGCAGTTCTTC
CDR3 protein: CASSDWDNEQFF

V gene: TRBV20-1
clone size: .
J gene: TRBJ2-1
D gene: .
CDR3 DNA: TGCAGTGCCCCCCCGGCGGGGTACCGCAATGAGCAGTTCTTC
CDR3 protein: CSAPPAGYRNEQFF

V gene: TRBV7-2
clone size: many
J gene: TRBJ2-1
D gene: TRBD2
CDR3 DNA: TGTGCCAGCAAGGGGCCCTCGGGCACTAGCGGGGGGTCTAGCTCCTACAATGAGCAGTTCTTC
CDR3 protein: CASKGPSGTSGGSSSYNEQFF

V gene: TRBV6-5
clone size: .
J gene: TRBJ1-2
D gene: .
CDR3 DNA: TGTGCCAGCAGTCCCGGTGGCTGGGGCTACACCTTC
CDR3 protein: CASSPGGWGYTF

V gene: TRBV5-1
clone size: many
J gene: TRBJ2-5
D gene: TRBD1
CDR3 DNA: TGCGCCAGCAGCTTGGCAGGGGGCCATTCCGAAGAGACCCAGTACTTC
CDR3 protein: CASSLAGGHSEETQYF

V gene: TRBV20-1
clone size: .
J gene: TRBJ1-1
D gene: .
CDR3 DNA: TGCAGTGCTGGGAGGATGACTGAAGCTTTCTTT
CDR3 protein: CSAGRMTEAFF